This passage covers 12 T cell receptor beta chains from one sample sequenced in a study of blood T cell repertoires in COVID-19. Profiling relied on immunoSEQ multiplex PCR, and the TCRdb table lists in-frame clones only, not all of them. The sample consists of approximately 240,000 clones, 88% of them appearing once. Sequencing was carried out using peripheral blood. All receptors derive from a woman aged 40 to 55 who had recovered from COVID-19.

CDR3 nucleotide sequence: TGTGCCAGCAGCTTAGTTCGGGCAGGGATGTACGAGCAGTACTTC. It specifies CASSLVRAGMYEQYF. The V gene is TRBV11-2, the J gene TRBJ2-7, with a weak D call TRBD1 (5 bases). Trimming left V 1 base short and J 4 bases short, with 14 bases between. The CDR3 is 15 residues long. The germline CDR1 and CDR2 sequences are SGHAT and FQNNGV.

The CDR3 nucleotides are TGCGCCAGCAGCTTTTCAGGGGGTGAAATTCTTACCGGGAACACTGAAGCTTTCTTT. This sequence encodes CASSFSGGEILTGNTEAFF. The rearrangement uses TRBV5-1 and TRBJ1-1; 7 bases match TRBD1. The CDR3 is 19 amino acids. Per the germline V gene, CDR1 is SGHRS and CDR2 is YFSETQ. V was clipped by 2 bases and J by 1 base; unmatched bases: 17.

V and J are TRBV6-5 and TRBJ2-1, with 9 bases identical to TRBD2. J gave up 4 bases and V 6 bases, and 4 bases lay outside the gene matches. CDR3 length: 14 amino acids. CDR1 MNHEY and CDR2 SVGAGI come from the germline V gene. CDR3: CASRSGGNYNEQFF. CDR3 in DNA: TGTGCCAGCAGGAGCGGGGGGAATTACAATGAGCAGTTCTTC.

This clone was counted a single time. The V call is TRBV12-2, the J call TRBJ1-1; the D call TRBD1 from the table was never checked on the DNA. TRBV12-2 is noted as a pseudogene. The CDR3 consists of 16 residues. The CDR3 is CASRLDGHGRYTEAFF. CDR3 sequence (DNA): TGTGCAAGTCGCTTAGATGGACACGGGCGCTACACTGAAGCTTTCTTT.

The J gene is TRBJ2-2, the V gene TRBV11-3; TRBD2 might be the D (7 bases). This CDR3 is built from 16 residues. The V gene's germline CDR1 is SGHNT and CDR2 YENEEA. With 5 bases removed from V and 6 bases from J, the gap between germline ends came to 19 bases. This CDR3 is CASSPSPTGRAGELFF. The CDR3 bases are TGTGCCAGCAGCCCAAGCCCTACAGGGAGGGCCGGGGAGCTGTTTTTT.

This clone has only a few counts. This chain links TRBV5-1 with TRBJ1-2, with TRBD1 as a possible D gene (5 bases). The CDR3 contains 14 residues. The V and J ends lost 4 bases and 7 bases respectively, with 17 bases between them. Germline CDR1 reads SGHRS; CDR2 reads YFSETQ. The DNA for the CDR3 is TGCGCCAGCAGCCCGGACACCGTTGTTGGTGGCTACACCTTC. As protein: CASSPDTVVGGYTF.

The sample holds a few counts of this clone. The rearrangement links TRBV5-1 to TRBJ1-5, with TRBD1 matching 7 bases. V was clipped by 5 bases and J by 1 base; unmatched bases: 6. This CDR3 contains 15 residues. Germline V lookup: CDR1 SGHRS, CDR2 YFSETQ. The CDR3 DNA is TGCGCCAGCAGTCCTGGACAGGTGAGCAATCAGCCCCAGCATTTT. It specifies CASSPGQVSNQPQHF.

The CDR3 region has the DNA TGTGCCAGCAGTGAATATCGACTAGCGGGAGCAGAGACCCAGTACTTC. Translating gives CASSEYRLAGAETQYF. This chain joins TRBV25-1 and TRBJ2-5; 12 bases align to TRBD2. The CDR3 contains 16 residues. In germline, CDR1 is MGHDK, CDR2 SYGVNS. J gave up 4 bases and V 0 bases, and 3 bases lay outside the gene matches.

The genes are TRBV19 and TRBJ2-7; 10 nucleotides match TRBD2. The CDR3 runs 13 residues. J lost 12 bases, V lost 5 bases, and 10 bases had no gene match. CDR1 and CDR2 from the germline V gene are LNHDA and SQIVND (reference sequence). CDR3 sequence: CASSALAGEFRYF. CDR3 nucleotides: TGTGCCAGTAGTGCTCTAGCGGGGGAGTTCCGGTACTTC.

V and J are TRBV15 and TRBJ1-2; D remains ambiguous. The ends were cut back, 0 bases at V and 4 bases at J, with 12 bases in the middle. The CDR3 runs to 15 residues. Per germline, CDR1 LNHNV and CDR2 YYDKDF (reference sequence). DNA for the CDR3: TGTGCCACCAGCAGAGATCTCCCGGGTTTCTATGGCTACACCTTC. Encoded protein: CATSRDLPGFYGYTF. Supplemented by reference TRBV15 and TRBJ1-2, the full variable domain reads DAMVIQNPRYQVTQFGKPVTLSCSQTLNHNVMYWYQQKSSQAPKLLFHYYDKDFNNEADTPDNFQSRRPNTSFCFLDIRSPGLGDTAMYLCATSRDLPGFYGYTFGSGTRLTVV.

The gene calls are TRBV20-1 and TRBJ2-1; 7 nucleotides line up with TRBD1. V lost 3 bases and J lost 6; bases outside the gene matches: 11. The CDR3 is made up of 15 amino acids. Germline V gene data show CDR1 as DFQATT and CDR2 as SNEGSKA (reference sequence). The CDR3 DNA is TGCAGTGCTAGTTCTTGGGGACAGCAGGCCAATGAGCAGTTCTTC. Translated, it gives CSASSWGQQANEQFF.

The chain links TRBV11-3 to TRBJ2-7, with 11 bases matching TRBD1. Germline CDR1 SGHNT, CDR2 YENEEA. This CDR3 comprises 15 residues. V dropped 5 bases and J dropped 6; count of bases not matched to a gene: 9. CDR3 in amino acids: CASSPRRTGGIEQYF. The CDR3 nucleotides read TGTGCCAGCAGCCCGCGGAGGACAGGGGGCATCGAGCAGTACTTC.